Listed below are T cell receptor beta chains from one sample, sequenced in a study of T-cell reconstitution after alpha-beta-depleted transplantation in children. MiXCR, applied by TCRdb to the PCR reads, yields one record per CDR3 protein. The sample carries 250,000 to 400,000 distinct CDR3 sequences, roughly 21% recorded once. Sequencing used PBMCs, mostly from graft donor cells, obtained 180 days after TCRalphabeta/CD19-depleted stem cell transplant. Source of these receptors: a male patient between 5 and 17 years old who had a stem cell transplant for acute lymphoblastic leukemia, so the T cells may come from the graft donor. Both conserved end residues are part of each CDR3. The D gene is left open where the match is weak. For some rows the clone size is stated as once, few or many, or as a class when expanded; others skip it.

J: TRBJ2-1; D: TRBD2; size: .; V: TRBV7-9; CDR3: CASTFGPSGTNEQFF; DNA: TGTGCCAGCACCTTTGGTCCTAGCGGGACCAATGAGCAGTTCTTC
J: TRBJ1-1; D: .; size: .; V: TRBV5-1; CDR3: CASSLEGVANTEAFF; DNA: TGCGCCAGCAGCTTGGAGGGGGTTGCGAACACTGAAGCTTTCTTT
J: TRBJ2-3; D: .; size: few; V: TRBV15; CDR3: CATSRVGGPDTQYF; DNA: TGTGCCACCAGCAGAGTGGGGGGCCCAGATACGCAGTATTTT
J: TRBJ2-7; D: .; size: .; V: TRBV5-1; CDR3: CASTINSYEQYF; DNA: TGCGCCAGCACCATAAACAGCTACGAGCAGTACTTC
J: TRBJ2-7; D: .; size: few; V: TRBV27; CDR3: CASRPPNSYEQYF; DNA: TGTGCCAGCAGACCCCCTAACTCCTACGAGCAGTACTTC
J: TRBJ2-7; D: .; size: .; V: TRBV7-8; CDR3: CASSLLGWYEPYF; DNA: TGTGCCAGCAGCTTATTAGGGTGGTACGAGCCGTACTTC
J: TRBJ1-5; D: .; size: few; V: TRBV12-5; CDR3: CASGLVWSNQPQHF; DNA: TGTGCTAGTGGTTTGGTATGGAGCAATCAGCCCCAGCATTTT
J: TRBJ2-1; D: TRBD1; size: .; V: TRBV7-9; CDR3: CASSLLGDRAYNEQFF; DNA: TGTGCCAGCAGCTTACTAGGTGACAGGGCATACAATGAGCAGTTCTTC
J: TRBJ2-1; D: .; size: many; V: TRBV5-1; CDR3: CASSFGALEQFF; DNA: TGCGCCAGCAGCTTCGGGGCACTAGAGCAGTTCTTC
J: TRBJ2-1; D: TRBD2; size: few; V: TRBV5-1; CDR3: CASSFLAAPYNEQFF; DNA: TGCGCCAGCAGCTTCCTAGCGGCCCCCTACAATGAGCAGTTCTTC
J: TRBJ1-3; D: .; size: .; V: TRBV29-1; CDR3: CSVDNGGRGNTIYF; DNA: TGCAGCGTTGATAATGGGGGCCGGGGAAACACCATATATTTT
J: TRBJ1-5; D: TRBD1; size: few; V: TRBV5-1; CDR3: CASSEGTGWKGGNQPQHF; DNA: TGCGCCAGCAGCGAGGGGACAGGGTGGAAGGGGGGCAATCAGCCCCAGCATTTT
J: TRBJ2-7; D: TRBD2; size: .; V: TRBV29-1; CDR3: CSVENGLGEQYF; DNA: TGCAGCGTTGAAAACGGACTAGGGGAGCAGTACTTC
J: TRBJ1-2; D: .; size: .; V: TRBV7-9; CDR3: CASSSRTASNGYTF; DNA: TGTGCCAGCAGCTCCCGGACGGCTAGCAATGGCTACACCTTC
J: TRBJ2-5; D: .; size: few; V: TRBV5-1; CDR3: CASSLYIYGSSETQYF; DNA: TGCGCCAGCAGCCTGTACATTTACGGGAGCTCAGAGACCCAGTACTTC
J: TRBJ2-1; D: TRBD2; size: .; V: TRBV7-3; CDR3: CASSPGTRREGEQFF; DNA: TGTGCCAGCAGCCCCGGGACTAGAAGGGAGGGTGAGCAGTTCTTC
J: TRBJ2-7; D: .; size: few; V: TRBV4-2; CDR3: CASSQDSFVPYEQYF; DNA: TGTGCCAGCAGCCAAGATTCGTTTGTACCCTACGAGCAGTACTTC
J: TRBJ1-2; D: .; size: many; V: TRBV7-3; CDR3: CASSLKGPAGEGYGYTF; DNA: TGTGCCAGCAGCTTAAAAGGACCGGCAGGGGAGGGATACGGCTACACCTTC
J: TRBJ2-3; D: .; size: few; V: TRBV11-2; CDR3: CASSLEGWPGSTDTQYF; DNA: TGTGCCAGCAGCTTAGAGGGGTGGCCGGGGTCCACAGATACGCAGTATTTT
J: TRBJ2-7; D: TRBD2; size: .; V: TRBV12-3/TRBV12-4; CDR3: CASSPASGSGYEQYF; DNA: TGTGCCAGCAGTCCAGCTAGCGGGAGTGGCTACGAGCAGTACTTC
J: TRBJ2-1; D: .; size: many; V: TRBV20-1; CDR3: CSASLGSFYNEQFF; DNA: TGCAGTGCCTCGCTAGGCAGTTTTTACAATGAGCAGTTCTTC
J: TRBJ2-1; D: TRBD2; size: .; V: TRBV10-1; CDR3: CASSEGLAGHPYSYNEQFF; DNA: TGCGCCAGCAGTGAGGGACTAGCGGGACATCCGTACTCCTACAATGAGCAGTTCTTC
J: TRBJ2-5; D: .; size: .; V: TRBV5-1; CDR3: CASSIFQSQETQYF; DNA: TGCGCCAGCAGTATATTCCAGTCTCAAGAGACCCAGTACTTC
J: TRBJ2-3; D: TRBD2; size: .; V: TRBV28; CDR3: CASSSWGGRAATDTQYF; DNA: TGTGCCAGCAGTTCTTGGGGCGGGAGGGCCGCGACAGATACGCAGTATTTT
J: TRBJ2-2; D: .; size: .; V: TRBV7-2; CDR3: CASSLVARGTGELFF; DNA: TGTGCCAGCAGCTTAGTGGCCAGGGGCACCGGGGAGCTGTTTTTT
J: TRBJ2-3; D: TRBD1; size: .; V: TRBV24-1; CDR3: CATSDFGQGPDTQYF; DNA: TGTGCCACCAGTGATTTCGGACAGGGGCCAGATACGCAGTATTTT
J: TRBJ2-6; D: .; size: .; V: TRBV5-1; CDR3: CASREPRGEKKPLGGANVLTF; DNA: TGCGCCAGCAGGGAACCACGAGGGGAGAAAAAGCCCCTGGGGGGGGCCAACGTCCTGACTTTC
J: TRBJ2-2; D: .; size: .; V: TRBV5-4; CDR3: CASPKDGNTGELFF; DNA: TGTGCCAGCCCCAAAGACGGTAACACCGGGGAGCTGTTTTTT
J: TRBJ2-1; D: .; size: few; V: TRBV12-3/TRBV12-4; CDR3: CASITTRRANEQFF; DNA: TGTGCCAGCATCACCACTAGGAGGGCTAATGAGCAGTTCTTC
J: TRBJ2-1; D: .; size: .; V: TRBV18; CDR3: CASSPPDNHYNEQFF; DNA: TGTGCCAGCTCACCCCCTGACAACCACTACAATGAGCAGTTCTTC
J: TRBJ2-5; D: .; size: .; V: TRBV6-5; CDR3: CASSYLDFQERVGAQYF; DNA: TGTGCCAGCAGTTACTTGGACTTCCAGGAAAGGGTGGGGGCCCAGTACTTC
J: TRBJ2-2; D: TRBD2; size: .; V: TRBV11-2; CDR3: CASRGLAGSNTGELFF; DNA: TGTGCCAGCAGGGGACTAGCGGGGTCAAACACCGGGGAGCTGTTTTTT
J: TRBJ2-7; D: TRBD2; size: once; V: TRBV7-9; CDR3: CASSLVPTSRVHEQYF; DNA: TGTGCCAGCAGCTTAGTCCCGACTAGCAGAGTGCACGAGCAGTACTTC
J: TRBJ2-1; D: .; size: .; V: TRBV25-1; CDR3: CASRFGANEQFF; DNA: TGTGCCAGCAGATTTGGGGCAAATGAGCAGTTCTTC
J: TRBJ1-2; D: .; size: .; V: TRBV9; CDR3: CASSVDVEVGYTF; DNA: TGTGCCAGCAGCGTAGACGTGGAGGTTGGCTACACCTTC
J: TRBJ2-1; D: TRBD1; size: .; V: TRBV6-1; CDR3: CASSHPGTGHNEQFF; DNA: TGTGCCAGCAGTCATCCTGGGACAGGTCACAATGAGCAGTTCTTC
J: TRBJ2-1; D: TRBD2; size: few; V: TRBV12-3/TRBV12-4; CDR3: CASSLVRAGDLQFF; DNA: TGTGCCAGCAGTTTAGTGCGAGCGGGAGATTTGCAGTTCTTC
J: TRBJ2-1; D: TRBD2; size: many; V: TRBV20-1; CDR3: CSARVVGTSGRAGAEYNEQFF; DNA: TGCAGTGCTAGAGTGGTCGGGACTAGCGGGAGGGCCGGTGCGGAGTACAATGAGCAGTTCTTC
J: TRBJ2-2; D: .; size: few; V: TRBV7-3; CDR3: CASSSRPVGELFF; DNA: TGTGCCAGCAGCTCGCGACCGGTAGGGGAGCTGTTTTTT
J: TRBJ2-3; D: .; size: .; V: TRBV6-5; CDR3: CASSYGQGRDTQYF; DNA: TGTGCCAGCAGTTACGGGCAGGGTCGGGATACGCAGTATTTT
J: TRBJ1-5; D: .; size: .; V: TRBV4-1; CDR3: CASSQVTRSAETQHF; DNA: TGCGCCAGCAGCCAAGTTACTCGATCGGCGGAGACCCAGCATTTT
J: TRBJ2-7; D: .; size: few; V: TRBV10-2; CDR3: CASRSGFYEQYF; DNA: TGCGCCAGCAGGTCGGGGTTTTACGAGCAGTACTTC
J: TRBJ2-1; D: TRBD1; size: .; V: TRBV18; CDR3: CASSPGTVTYNEQFF; DNA: TGTGCCAGCTCACCGGGGACAGTCACCTACAATGAGCAGTTCTTC
J: TRBJ1-1; D: .; size: .; V: TRBV7-6; CDR3: CASSLGANMNTEAFF; DNA: TGTGCCAGCAGCTTGGGCGCCAACATGAACACTGAAGCTTTCTTT
J: TRBJ2-7; D: TRBD2; size: .; V: TRBV7-8; CDR3: CASSLQPPTSGGYEQYF; DNA: TGTGCCAGCAGCTTACAGCCCCCAACTAGCGGGGGCTACGAGCAGTACTTC
J: TRBJ2-1; D: TRBD2; size: few; V: TRBV25-1; CDR3: CATGLAGVNEQFF; DNA: TGTGCCACCGGACTAGCGGGAGTAAATGAGCAGTTCTTC
J: TRBJ2-7; D: TRBD2; size: .; V: TRBV5-1; CDR3: CASSPTSGSSKQYF; DNA: TGCGCCAGCAGCCCGACTAGCGGGAGCTCGAAGCAGTACTTC
J: TRBJ2-1; D: .; size: few; V: TRBV4-2; CDR3: CASSQQGLGYNEQFF; DNA: TGTGCCAGCAGCCAACAGGGACTGGGTTACAATGAGCAGTTCTTC
J: TRBJ2-7; D: TRBD2; size: many; V: TRBV5-1; CDR3: CASSFSSGAYEQYF; DNA: TGCGCCAGCAGCTTTAGTAGCGGGGCCTACGAGCAGTACTTC
J: TRBJ2-2; D: .; size: few; V: TRBV9; CDR3: CASSIMTTNTGELFF; DNA: TGTGCCAGCAGCATTATGACAACGAACACCGGGGAGCTGTTTTTT
J: TRBJ1-4; D: TRBD1; size: .; V: TRBV29-1; CDR3: CSVERSGTGSRIRKLFF; DNA: TGCAGCGTTGAGCGCTCCGGGACAGGGAGTAGAATCCGAAAACTGTTTTTT
J: TRBJ2-7; D: TRBD2; size: few; V: TRBV10-3; CDR3: CAIMGLAGPYEQYF; DNA: TGTGCCATCATGGGCCTAGCGGGCCCTTACGAGCAGTACTTC
J: TRBJ2-5; D: TRBD2; size: .; V: TRBV5-1; CDR3: CASSLTGLAISQETQYF; DNA: TGCGCCAGCAGCTTGACGGGACTAGCAATCTCCCAAGAGACCCAGTACTTC
J: TRBJ2-2; D: .; size: .; V: TRBV6-5; CDR3: CASSSLNTGELFF; DNA: TGTGCCAGCAGTTCCTTAAACACCGGGGAGCTGTTTTTT